The rows below give T cell receptor beta chains drawn from one sample of a study of cytomegalovirus exposure and HLA in healthy donors. Assay: immunoSEQ multiplex PCR; the TCRdb copy retains only in-frame clones and omits some. The sample contains some 120,000 clones, 75% of which appear only once. Sample: PBMCs. Every receptor here comes from a woman in her forties in good health and CMV-seropositive. Both conserved end residues are part of each CDR3. A D gene is named only where the DNA matches it firmly. The size field is filled for only some rows; it gives once, few, many or a size class.

-,TRBJ1-3,-,TRBV28,TGTGCCAGCAGTTTCCCGACAGGTGGAAACACCATATATTTT,CASSFPTGGNTIYF
-,TRBJ2-1,-,TRBV7-7,TGTGCTAGCAGCAAGGGCAGGGTTGAGAATGAGCAGTTCTTC,CASSKGRVENEQFF
-,TRBJ1-1,few,TRBV6-5,TGTGCCAGCAGTTACGCAGGCGTCGCTGAAGCTTTCTTT,CASSYAGVAEAFF
TRBD1,TRBJ1-5,once,TRBV30,TGTGCCTGGAACAGACAGGGGTCAAATCAGCCCCAGCATTTT,CAWNRQGSNQPQHF
-,TRBJ2-7,once,TRBV30,TGTGCCTGGAGTTCGGGGGGCGGAGACGAGCAGTACTTC,CAWSSGGGDEQYF
-,TRBJ2-7,-,TRBV6-5,TGTGCCAGCAGTTATGGGGGGAACGAGCAGTACTTC,CASSYGGNEQYF
-,TRBJ2-3,-,TRBV7-2,TGTGCCAGCAGCTTAGTTACGGGAGATACGCAGTATTTT,CASSLVTGDTQYF
-,TRBJ1-6,-,TRBV4-3,TGCGCCAGCAGCCAAGATAGGAGGATCTCCTATAATTCACCCCTCCACTTT,CASSQDRRISYNSPLHF
TRBD1,TRBJ2-1,-,TRBV7-3,TGTGCCAGCAGGGGGGGGACAGGGCTGTTCTTC,CASRGGTGLFF
TRBD1,TRBJ1-1,-,TRBV19,TGTGCCAGTAGTTCGTTCGACAGGGGCCTAGGGGGGAACACTGAAGCTTTCTTT,CASSSFDRGLGGNTEAFF
-,TRBJ2-7,-,TRBV5-4,TGTGCCAGCAGCGTGTCACAGCCCTCCGAGCAGTACTTC,CASSVSQPSEQYF
TRBD1,TRBJ1-5,-,TRBV10-3,TGTGCCATCAGATCGGACAGGGGAACTCAGCCCCAGCATTTT,CAIRSDRGTQPQHF
TRBD1,TRBJ2-7,-,TRBV27,TGTGCCAGCAGTCATGGGACAGGGGAGAGATACGAGCAGTACTTC,CASSHGTGERYEQYF
TRBD1,TRBJ1-1,few,TRBV27,TGTGCCAGCAGCAGGGGGCGCGAACTGAACACTGAAGCTTTCTTT,CASSRGRELNTEAFF
-,TRBJ1-2,-,TRBV5-6,TGTGCCAGCAGCTTAACAGCTAACTATGGCTACACCTTC,CASSLTANYGYTF
TRBD1,TRBJ1-4,-,TRBV19,TGTGCCAGTAGTAAACTGAGGGGACAGCAGAATGAAAAACTGTTTTTT,CASSKLRGQQNEKLFF
TRBD1,TRBJ1-5,-,TRBV5-4,TGTGCCAGCAGCTTGCAAGGGGGCGGTCAGCCCCAGCATTTT,CASSLQGGGQPQHF
-,TRBJ1-2,-,TRBV28,TGTGCCAGCAGCTCCTCTAGGGGCCCGAGCTATGGCTACACCTTC,CASSSSRGPSYGYTF
TRBD2,TRBJ2-1,-,TRBV29-1,TGCAGCGTTGAAGGGTGTACTAGCGGGAGTTTCAATGAGCAGTTCTTC,CSVEGCTSGSFNEQFF
-,TRBJ2-3,-,TRBV5-1,TGCGCCAGCAGCTTGTATTCCGCGGACACAGATACGCAGTATTTT,CASSLYSADTDTQYF
TRBD2,TRBJ2-1,-,TRBV7-9,TGTGCCAGCAGCCATCTGGGACTAGCCAATGAGCAGTTCTTC,CASSHLGLANEQFF
TRBD2,TRBJ2-1,-,TRBV27,TGTGCCAGCAGTGTTACGGGACTAGGGTGGAATGAGCAGTTCTTC,CASSVTGLGWNEQFF
-,TRBJ1-4,-,TRBV20-1,TGCAGTGCCACGAGGGATGAAAAACTGTTTTTT,CSATRDEKLFF
-,TRBJ1-1,-,TRBV7-9,TGTGCCAGCAGCTTAGGAGAGGCGTTTTGGAACACTGAAGCTTTCTTT,CASSLGEAFWNTEAFF
-,TRBJ1-2,-,TRBV6-5,TGTGCCAGCAGTCTAGGGGGTGATGGCTACACCTTC,CASSLGGDGYTF
-,TRBJ1-1,-,TRBV4-1,TGCGCCAGCAGCCAAGTGAGGGGGACAATGAACACTGAAGCTTTCTTT,CASSQVRGTMNTEAFF
-,TRBJ2-7,few,TRBV11-2,TGTGCCAGCAGCTTAGATTTGAGGTACGAGCAGTACTTC,CASSLDLRYEQYF
-,TRBJ2-7,-,TRBV14,TGTGCCAGCAGCCAAATTCTGGGGGGCTACGAGCAGTACTTC,CASSQILGGYEQYF
-,TRBJ1-1,-,TRBV5-6,TGTGCCAGCAGCGGGGGGGCAGCTATTATGAACACTGAAGCTTTCTTT,CASSGGAAIMNTEAFF
-,TRBJ1-1,-,TRBV6-1,TGTGCCAGCAGTGAATTATCTGACACTGAAGCTTTCTTT,CASSELSDTEAFF
-,TRBJ2-3,-,TRBV28,TGTGCCAGCGTTTCCTCCGATACGCAGTATTTT,CASVSSDTQYF
TRBD1,TRBJ1-5,-,TRBV7-6,TGTGCCAGCGGGACAGGGGGCGATCAGCCCCAGCATTTT,CASGTGGDQPQHF
-,TRBJ1-2,-,TRBV7-8,TGTGCCAGCAGCGACAGGTCTTCGGGCTATGGCTACACCTTC,CASSDRSSGYGYTF
-,TRBJ2-5,-,TRBV7-9,TGTGCCAGCAGCTACCGGGACAACCCAGAGACCCAGTACTTC,CASSYRDNPETQYF
-,TRBJ2-5,-,TRBV18,TGTGCCAGCTCACCACCCTATGAGACCCAGTACTTC,CASSPPYETQYF
-,TRBJ2-7,few,TRBV27,TGTGCCAGTAAAGGGGGGGGTGGGGTTAGAGAGCAGTACTTC,CASKGGGGVREQYF
-,TRBJ1-1,few,TRBV18,TGTGCCAGCTCATTCTTTTGGCAGACTCTGAACACTGAAGCTTTCTTT,CASSFFWQTLNTEAFF
-,TRBJ1-2,-,TRBV19,TGTGCCAGTAGTGCACAACAGGGAGTCGGCCTCTATGGCTACACCTTC,CASSAQQGVGLYGYTF
-,TRBJ2-7,-,TRBV7-9,TGTGCCAGCAGCCCTGCGGAGCAAATGGCCTACGAGCAGTACTTC,CASSPAEQMAYEQYF
TRBD1,TRBJ1-5,-,TRBV7-9,TGTGCCAGCAGCCATGACAGGGGACATAGCAATCAGCCCCAGCATTTT,CASSHDRGHSNQPQHF
-,TRBJ1-1,-,TRBV6-6,TGTGCCAGCAGCGACAGAAGCATGAACACTGAAGCTTTCTTT,CASSDRSMNTEAFF
-,TRBJ2-7,-,TRBV7-8,TGTGCCAGCAGCTTACGAGGCTCCACCGACTACGAGCAGTACTTC,CASSLRGSTDYEQYF
-,TRBJ1-2,-,TRBV5-5,TGTGCCAGCAGCTTTAGACTACAGGGATTAAACTATGGCTACACCTTC,CASSFRLQGLNYGYTF
-,TRBJ2-5,once,TRBV28,TGTGCCAGCAGTTTTGTTGGAGATTTAAAGACCCAGTACTTC,CASSFVGDLKTQYF
-,TRBJ1-2,-,TRBV9,TGTGCCAGCAGCGTCGGACCCGAGGGGTGGGAGGGCTCGGGTGGCTACACCTTC,CASSVGPEGWEGSGGYTF
TRBD2,TRBJ2-1,-,TRBV4-2,TGTGCCAGCAGCCAAGAAGAGGCGGGGGGTGTGAATGAGCAGTTCTTC,CASSQEEAGGVNEQFF
TRBD1,TRBJ2-2,-,TRBV28,TGTGCCAGCAGTGGATCCGGGACAGGGGAAACCGGGGAGCTGTTTTTT,CASSGSGTGETGELFF
-,TRBJ1-6,-,TRBV27,TGTGCCAGCAGCTACGCAGGGACTGAGAATTCACCCCTCCACTTT,CASSYAGTENSPLHF
-,TRBJ2-3,-,TRBV6-5,TGTGCCAGCAGTTACGGGAGCGATACGCAGTATTTT,CASSYGSDTQYF
-,TRBJ2-4,-,TRBV10-3,TGTGCCATCAGGGGGGCAGACAAAAACATTCAGTACTTC,CAIRGADKNIQYF